This is a list of T cell receptor beta chains from one sample in a study of blood T cell repertoires in COVID-19. Sequenced by immunoSEQ multiplex PCR; TCRdb stores in-frame clones only, minus some. The sample consists of 140,000 to 150,000 clones, more than 70% of them appearing once. The sequenced material came from peripheral blood. These receptors all stem from a human donor in a cohort sampled during active COVID-19. CDR3s include the opening cysteine and the closing phenylalanine or tryptophan. The order of the fields is D gene, J gene, clone size, V gene, CDR3 length, CDR3 DNA, CDR3 protein. The D gene is left open where the match is weak. Clone size is given for some rows only: seen once, a few or many times, or a class if the clone is expanded.

>-|TRBJ2-5|-|TRBV5-1|14
TGCGCCAGCAGCCCTACAGGGGAGGAAAAGACCCAGTACTTC
CASSPTGEEKTQYF
>-|TRBJ2-2|once|TRBV5-1|15
TGCGCCAGCAGCACCAGGACTACGAACACCGGGGAGCTGTTTTTT
CASSTRTTNTGELFF
>TRBD1|TRBJ1-2|-|TRBV11-2|13
TGTGCCAGCAGCCCGGACAGGGACTATGGCTACACCTTC
CASSPDRDYGYTF
>TRBD1|TRBJ2-2|-|TRBV11-3|15
TGTGCCAGCAGCTCCGGACAGGGTGCAGCCGGGGAGCTGTTTTTT
CASSSGQGAAGELFF
>-|TRBJ1-2|-|TRBV4-1|17
TGCGCCAGCAGCCAAGTAGCATCGGGGTTAACTGACTATGGCTACACCTTC
CASSQVASGLTDYGYTF
>-|TRBJ2-7|-|TRBV11-2|17
TGTGCCAGCAGCTTATACCCAGGTCATACAGGGTCCCACGAGCAGTACTTC
CASSLYPGHTGSHEQYF
>-|TRBJ2-7|-|TRBV27|13
TGTGCCAGCAGTTTAAGGCAGGGCCACGAGCAGTACTTC
CASSLRQGHEQYF
>TRBD1|TRBJ1-2|-|TRBV18|13
TGTGCCAGCTCACCACCGGCAGGGGGTGGCTACACCTTC
CASSPPAGGGYTF
>TRBD1|TRBJ1-6|-|TRBV3-1/TRBV3-2|15
TGTGCCAGCAGCCAAGATCTACAGGGGACTTCACCCCTCCACTTT
CASSQDLQGTSPLHF
>-|TRBJ1-5|-|TRBV7-9|14
TGTGCCAGCAGCCCCGGGGGGAACAATCAGCCCCAGCATTTT
CASSPGGNNQPQHF
>-|TRBJ2-5|-|TRBV9|15
TGTGCCAGCAGCGTAGACGACGGGTACCAAGAGACCCAGTACTTC
CASSVDDGYQETQYF
>TRBD1|TRBJ1-4|-|TRBV7-9|15
TGTGCCAGCAGCTTACAGGGGGCTGGGAATGAAAAACTGTTTTTT
CASSLQGAGNEKLFF
>TRBD1|TRBJ1-5|-|TRBV6-2/TRBV6-3|15
TGTGCCAGCAGTTCCCGGGACAGAGTAGATCAGCCCCAGCATTTT
CASSSRDRVDQPQHF
>-|TRBJ1-2|-|TRBV29-1|14
TGCAGCGTTGATGGTTCAGGGGAGGGCTATGGCTACACCTTC
CSVDGSGEGYGYTF
>TRBD1|TRBJ1-1|few|TRBV19|14
TGTGCCAGTAGTTCGACAGGGGGCAACACTGAAGCTTTCTTT
CASSSTGGNTEAFF
>-|TRBJ2-3|-|TRBV6-2/TRBV6-3|15
TGTGCCAGCAGTTACTTCGCGGGGTCCACAGATACGCAGTATTTT
CASSYFAGSTDTQYF
>-|TRBJ1-2|-|TRBV4-3|16
TGCGCCAGCAGCCAAGAATTTTGGGACTCTAACTATGGCTACACCTTC
CASSQEFWDSNYGYTF
>-|TRBJ1-5|-|TRBV2|13
TGTGCCAGCAGTCGCCAGGGCAATCAGCCCCAGCATTTT
CASSRQGNQPQHF
>TRBD1|TRBJ1-4|once|TRBV10-3|13
TGTGCCATCCAGGGGGAAACTAATGAAAAACTGTTTTTT
CAIQGETNEKLFF
>-|TRBJ1-6|-|TRBV7-7|15
TGTGCTAGCAGCTTAGAACAGACCTATAATTCACCCCTCCACTTT
CASSLEQTYNSPLHF